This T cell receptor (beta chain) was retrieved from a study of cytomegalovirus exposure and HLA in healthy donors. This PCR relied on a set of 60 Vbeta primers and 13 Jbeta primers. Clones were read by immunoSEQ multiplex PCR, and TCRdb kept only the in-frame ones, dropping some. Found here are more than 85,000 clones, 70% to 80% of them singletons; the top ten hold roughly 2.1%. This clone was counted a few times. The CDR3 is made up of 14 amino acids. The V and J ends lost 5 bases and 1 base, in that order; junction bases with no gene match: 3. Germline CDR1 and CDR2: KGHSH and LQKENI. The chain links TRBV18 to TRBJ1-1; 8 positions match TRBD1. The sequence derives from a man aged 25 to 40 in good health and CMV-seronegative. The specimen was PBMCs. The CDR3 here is CASSFRGQNTEAFF. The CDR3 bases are TGTGCCAGCTCATTCAGGGGGCAGAACACTGAAGCTTTCTTT.